Listed here are 31 T cell receptor beta chains from one sample, sequenced in a study of blood T cell repertoires in COVID-19. TCRdb's table, derived via immunoSEQ multiplex PCR, lists solely in-frame clones and lacks some. The data show 300,000 to 350,000 clones, roughly 89% seen once. The sequencing input was PBMCs or T cells enriched from blood (not recorded which). Receptors originate from a woman aged 18-30 years with acute COVID-19.

The rearrangement links TRBV5-6 to TRBJ1-2; TRBD1 agrees at 7 bases. This CDR3 spans 12 amino acids. From germline, CDR1 is SGHDT and CDR2 YYEEEE. V was clipped by 4 bases and J by 5 bases; unmatched bases: 2. DNA for the CDR3: TGTGCCAGCAGCCCGACAGGGTATGGCTACACCTTC. Encoded protein: CASSPTGYGYTF.

A few counts support this clone. The chain combines TRBV2 with TRBJ1-2; the D gene is possibly TRBD1 (6 bases). V lost 6 bases and J lost 4, with 21 bases in between. CDR1 and CDR2 (germline): SNHLY, FYNNEI. The CDR3 has 16 residues. The CDR3 DNA reads TGTGCCAGCAGAGGGCACGGGGACAACTCCTTCTATGGCTACACCTTC. As protein: CASRGHGDNSFYGYTF.

The V gene is TRBV6-5, the J gene TRBJ2-3, with a tentative D call TRBD2 (5 bases). CDR1 is MNHEY and CDR2 is SVGAGI in the germline V gene. The CDR3 runs 12 residues. The germline V and J ends were trimmed by 5 bases and 5 bases, with 8 bases remaining between them. This CDR3 reads CASSLGGDTQYF. The CDR3 DNA sequence: TGTGCCAGCAGTCTCGGAGGAGATACGCAGTATTTT.

J is TRBJ1-1 and V is TRBV19; no reliable D call. Germline values: CDR1 LNHDA, CDR2 SQIVND (reference sequence). The CDR3 contains 15 residues. With 6 bases removed from V and 0 bases from J, the gap between germline ends came to 14 bases. The CDR3 sequence: CASRGRIGVNTEAFF. The CDR3 coding sequence is TGTGCCAGTAGGGGGAGGATTGGGGTGAACACTGAAGCTTTCTTT.

The chain has TRBV28 and TRBJ1-1; D possibly corresponds to TRBD1 (6 bases). CDR1 is MDHEN, CDR2 SYDVKM, per germline. The CDR3 runs to 13 residues. V lost 5 bases to trimming and J lost 5 bases, with 12 bases between them. The chain's CDR3 is CASSQAGATEAFF. The CDR3 DNA reads TGTGCCAGCAGTCAGGCAGGGGCGACTGAAGCTTTCTTT.

The chain uses TRBV28 and TRBJ1-5; D not resolved. Per germline, CDR1 MDHEN and CDR2 SYDVKM. The CDR3 totals 13 residues. The ends were cut back, 5 bases at V and 3 bases at J, with 8 bases in the middle. The CDR3 region is CASSPRVNQPQHF. The CDR3 DNA reads as TGTGCCAGCAGTCCCCGGGTCAATCAGCCCCAGCATTTT.

The rearrangement uses TRBV5-1 and TRBJ2-7, with 11 positions matching TRBD2. V gave up 0 bases and J gave up 5 bases; unmatched junction bases: 13. This CDR3 has 18 amino acids. The germline CDR1 and CDR2 sequences are SGHRS and YFSETQ. The CDR3 reads CASSLAYGLLAGVDEQYF. The CDR3 region has the DNA TGCGCCAGCAGCTTGGCCTATGGGTTACTAGCGGGAGTCGACGAGCAGTACTTC.

This rearrangement joins TRBV7-9 to TRBJ1-1; tentatively, D is TRBD1 (6 bases). The CDR3 runs 18 residues. The germline CDR1 and CDR2 sequences are SEHNR and FQNEAQ (reference sequence). Deletions cut 3 bases from V and 1 base from J, with 21 bases between. The CDR3 nucleotides are TGTGCCAGCAGCTTGCCCCTCTCTACAGGGCGGCGGAACACTGAAGCTTTCTTT. This codes for CASSLPLSTGRRNTEAFF. The full variable domain, rest sourced from reference TRBV7-9 and TRBJ1-1, is DTGVSQNPRHKITKRGQNVTFRCDPISEHNRLYWYRQTLGQGPEFLTYFQNEAQLEKSRLLSDRFSAERPKGSFSTLEIQRTEQGDSAMYLCASSLPLSTGRRNTEAFFGQGTRLTVV.

The CDR3 loop reads CASSFQGRGETQYF. The CDR3 nucleotides are TGTGCCAGCAGCTTCCAAGGAAGGGGAGAGACCCAGTACTTC. V is TRBV7-3 and J is TRBJ2-5, with D perhaps TRBD1 (5 bases). Germline loops: CDR1 SGHTA, CDR2 FQGTGA. The CDR3 length is 14 residues. V dropped 3 bases and J dropped 4 bases, with 12 bases sitting between them.

The V call is TRBV5-1, the J call TRBJ1-2; 8 nucleotides agree with TRBD1. V shed 0 bases and J 5 bases; nucleotides not matched to a gene: 6. Germline CDR1 and CDR2: SGHRS and YFSETQ. The CDR3 runs to 15 residues. DNA for the CDR3: TGCGCCAGCAGCTTGGCAGGGGGCTCGAATTATGGCTACACCTTC. Residues: CASSLAGGSNYGYTF.

The genes are TRBV5-1 and TRBJ1-1; 11 nucleotides align to TRBD1. Trimming at V came to 4 bases and at J to 4 bases, leaving 9 bases not matched to a gene. Germline CDR1 and CDR2: SGHRS and YFSETQ. This CDR3 contains 16 residues. CDR3 residues: CASSPGQGGRSTEAFF. CDR3 sequence (DNA): TGCGCCAGCAGCCCGGGACAGGGGGGCAGGAGCACTGAAGCTTTCTTT.

The genes are TRBV28 and TRBJ2-3, with D possibly TRBD1 on 6 matching bases. Looked up from germline, CDR1 is MDHEN and CDR2 is SYDVKM. CDR3 length: 11 residues. V was shortened by 8 bases and J by 9 bases, with 12 bases between the two germline ends. CDR3 in amino acids: CASLLQGTQYF. The CDR3 bases are TGTGCCAGCCTTCTGCAGGGGACGCAGTATTTT.

This clone was counted once. The CDR3 protein is CASSLAPNEKLFF. CDR3 coding DNA: TGCGCCAGCAGCTTGGCCCCAAATGAAAAACTGTTTTTT. The chain links TRBV5-1 to TRBJ1-4; no reliable D call. Trimming removed 0 bases at V and 5 bases at J, with 5 bases between. The CDR3 totals 13 residues. CDR1 SGHRS and CDR2 YFSETQ come from the germline V gene.

V and J are TRBV27 and TRBJ2-1, with TRBD2 matching 14 bases. The ends lost 7 bases at V and 1 base at J; junction bases unmatched: 6. Germline loops: CDR1 MNHEY, CDR2 SMNVEV (reference sequence). This CDR3 has 17 amino acids. CDR3 loop: CASIRGLAGDSYNEQFF. The CDR3 nucleotides read TGTGCCAGCATCCGGGGACTAGCGGGAGATTCCTACAATGAGCAGTTCTTC.

V usage is TRBV7-9 and J usage is TRBJ2-3; TRBD2 agrees at 9 bases. From germline, CDR1 is SEHNR and CDR2 FQNEAQ (reference sequence). After removal of 1 base from V and 3 bases from J, the junction contained 5 bases not matched to a gene. This CDR3 region has 16 residues. In DNA form, the CDR3 reads TGTGCCAGCAGCTTAGTAGGTAGCGGGAGTACAGATACGCAGTATTTT. Its translation is CASSLVGSGSTDTQYF.

The chain links TRBV9 to TRBJ1-1; 7 nucleotides agree with TRBD1. CDR3 size: 12 residues. The germline CDR1 and CDR2 sequences are SGDLS and YYNGEE. The V gene end was trimmed by 4 bases and the J gene end by 9 bases; junction bases not matched to a gene: 6. The CDR3 sequence: CASSHPTGQAFF. The CDR3 nucleotides are TGTGCCAGCAGCCACCCGACAGGGCAAGCTTTCTTT. The whole variable domain, remainder taken from reference TRBV9 and TRBJ1-1, is DSGVTQTPKHLITATGQRVTLRCSPRSGDLSVYWYQQSLDQGLQFLIQYYNGEERAKGNILERFSAQQFPDLHSELNLSSLELGDSALYFCASSHPTGQAFFGQGTRLTVV.

This sequence joins TRBV28 and TRBJ2-3; TRBD1 matches at 10 bases. CDR3 length: 17 amino acids. Trimming cost V 5 bases and J 3 bases; bases outside gene matches: 11. Per the germline V gene, CDR1 is MDHEN and CDR2 is SYDVKM. CDR3 region: CASSPMTPGQGTDTQYF. As DNA, the CDR3 is TGTGCCAGCAGTCCCATGACACCGGGACAGGGGACAGATACGCAGTATTTT. The full variable domain, in which reference TRBV28 and TRBJ2-3 provide the parts outside the CDR3, is DVKVTQSSRYLVKRTGEKVFLECVQDMDHENMFWYRQDPGLGLRLIYFSYDVKMKEKGDIPEGYSVSREKKERFSLILESASTNQTSMYLCASSPMTPGQGTDTQYFGPGTRLTVL.

The chain joins TRBV28 to TRBJ2-7; 12 bases match TRBD2. The germline CDR1 and CDR2 sequences are MDHEN and SYDVKM. There are 15 residues in the CDR3. The V segment lost 7 bases and the J segment 6 bases; nucleotides outside the gene matches: 10. Written as DNA, the CDR3 is TGTGCCAGCACTAACCAGGCTAGCGGGAGGGTCGAGCAGTACTTC. Protein sequence: CASTNQASGRVEQYF.

The chain combines TRBV5-1 with TRBJ2-5, with D perhaps TRBD1 (8 bases). V was pared by 4 bases and J by 6 bases, with 16 bases between. From germline, CDR1 is SGHRS and CDR2 YFSETQ. The CDR3 spans 14 residues. The DNA of the CDR3 is TGCGCCAGCAGCCCGACAGGGGAGGGAAAGACCCAGTACTTC. The encoded protein is CASSPTGEGKTQYF. Variable domain in full (rest from reference TRBV5-1 and TRBJ2-5): KAGVTQTPRYLIKTRGQQVTLSCSPISGHRSVSWYQQTPGQGLQFLFEYFSETQRNKGNFPGRFSGRQFSNSRSEMNVSTLELGDSALYLCASSPTGEGKTQYFGPGTRLLVL.

The rearrangement links TRBV18 to TRBJ2-1; 10 bases are a match to TRBD2. Trimming removed 3 bases from V and 8 bases from J; junction bases left unmatched: 25. CDR1 and CDR2 from the germline V gene are KGHSH and LQKENI. The CDR3 sequence is 21 residues long. The CDR3 DNA is TGTGCCAGCTCACCCGAAAACAGGGGAATCTGGGGGCTAGCGGGAGTCGATGAGCAGTTCTTC. As protein: CASSPENRGIWGLAGVDEQFF.

This chain connects TRBV2 to TRBJ2-5; the match to TRBD2 covers 8 bases. The V and J ends lost 2 bases and 7 bases, in that order; junction bases with no gene match: 6. The CDR3 is 14 amino acids. The germline V gene has CDR1 SNHLY and CDR2 FYNNEI. This CDR3 reads CASSETGRGRTQYF. For the CDR3, the DNA is TGTGCCAGCAGTGAAACCGGGAGGGGGAGGACCCAGTACTTC.

The genes are TRBV7-2 and TRBJ2-3; 7 nucleotides align to TRBD2. The CDR3 is made up of 15 amino acids. V was clipped by 3 bases and J by 1 base; unmatched bases: 4. The germline CDR1 and CDR2 sequences are SGHTA and FQGNSA. CDR3 in amino acids: CASSFSGLRTDTQYF. The CDR3 region has the DNA TGTGCCAGCAGCTTTAGCGGGCTTCGCACAGATACGCAGTATTTT.

J is TRBJ1-1 and V is TRBV5-6; no definite D call. Germline V CDR1 and CDR2: SGHDT, YYEEEE. The CDR3 spans 12 residues. V was trimmed by 7 bases and J by 1 base, leaving 8 bases between them. The CDR3 reads CASLLQNTEAFF. Here the CDR3 DNA reads TGTGCCAGCCTACTGCAGAACACTGAAGCTTTCTTT.

The V gene is TRBV7-9, the J gene TRBJ1-1, with D possibly matching TRBD1 (5 bases). Germline V gives CDR1 SEHNR, CDR2 FQNEAQ (reference sequence). The V gene lost 7 bases and the J gene lost 0 bases, with 18 bases spanning the gap. There are 16 residues in the CDR3. In nucleotides, the CDR3 is TGTGCCAGCACCTCGGTTCGCGGGGGTCTGAACACTGAAGCTTTCTTT. Translated, it gives CASTSVRGGLNTEAFF.

This clone was recorded only once. This chain links TRBV19 with TRBJ1-2; 10 nucleotides agree with TRBD1. With 8 bases clipped from V and 0 bases from J, the junction kept 9 bases outside the gene matches. The CDR3 runs to 16 residues. The germline CDR1 and CDR2 sequences are LNHDA and SQIVND (reference sequence). CDR3: CASGDRGYLTNYGYTF. CDR3 nucleotide sequence: TGTGCCAGTGGGGACAGGGGTTATCTTACTAACTATGGCTACACCTTC.

CDR3 in DNA: TGTGCCAGCCGTACGACTAGCGGGATAGTGAAGACCCAGTACTTC. It encodes CASRTTSGIVKTQYF. The V and J genes are TRBV27 and TRBJ2-5; 11 bases fit TRBD2. J was trimmed by 6 bases and V by 8 bases; bases with no gene match: 11. Germline lookup yields CDR1 MNHEY and CDR2 SMNVEV (reference sequence). The CDR3 runs 15 residues.

The J gene is TRBJ1-3, the V gene TRBV5-1, with D possibly TRBD1 on 5 matching bases. The CDR3 runs to 15 residues. The V end was cut by 1 base, the J end by 1 base, with 9 bases between. CDR1 and CDR2 (germline): SGHRS, YFSETQ. Here the CDR3 reads CASSLSGASGNTIYF. DNA for the CDR3: TGCGCCAGCAGCTTGTCTGGGGCGTCTGGAAACACCATATATTTT.

The gene calls are TRBV19 and TRBJ1-1; D may be TRBD1 (5 bases). The CDR3 is 17 residues long. Germline loops: CDR1 LNHDA, CDR2 SQIVND (reference sequence). Trimming pared 7 bases from V and 1 base from J, leaving 22 bases between. The CDR3 reads CASNTRKGGATNTEAFF. CDR3 nucleotide sequence: TGTGCCAGTAACACAAGAAAAGGCGGGGCTACGAACACTGAAGCTTTCTTT.

The chain employs TRBV9 and TRBJ1-1; no clear D gene. This CDR3 has 13 amino acids. CDR1 is SGDLS and CDR2 is YYNGEE in the germline V gene. The germline V and J ends were trimmed by 3 bases and 3 bases, with 9 bases remaining between them. This CDR3 is CASSGGEDTEAFF. The CDR3 DNA reads TGTGCCAGCAGCGGGGGAGAGGACACTGAAGCTTTCTTT. Complete variable domain (other parts from reference TRBV9 and TRBJ1-1): DSGVTQTPKHLITATGQRVTLRCSPRSGDLSVYWYQQSLDQGLQFLIQYYNGEERAKGNILERFSAQQFPDLHSELNLSSLELGDSALYFCASSGGEDTEAFFGQGTRLTVV.

The CDR3 is CASSPSTQGMNTEAFF. The CDR3 nucleotides are TGCGCCAGCAGCCCCTCCACCCAGGGCATGAACACTGAAGCTTTCTTT. The J gene is TRBJ1-1, the V gene TRBV4-1; maybe TRBD1 (5 bases). Germline V gives CDR1 MGHRA, CDR2 YSYEKL. Deletions cut 4 bases from V and 0 bases from J, with 15 bases between. The CDR3 sequence is 16 residues long.

With regard to this clone: The sample holds other DNA sequences that translate to the same CDR3. The V call is TRBV28, the J call TRBJ1-2; D gene ambiguous. Germline CDR1 MDHEN, CDR2 SYDVKM. This CDR3 is 12 amino acids long. V was cut by 6 bases and J by 5 bases, with 10 bases left in between. CDR3 amino acids: CASSLTDYGYTF. For the CDR3, the DNA is TGTGCCAGCAGCCTGACTGATTATGGCTACACCTTC.